Detailed here is one TCR beta chain. In its sample, this clone was seen a few times. Its antigen is still unknown. Base qualities were left out, and no much larger clone turns up one base away. The entry originates in a study of CD4 T cells in lung cancer (dated by TCRdb to between 2018 and 2021). Background for the entire study: The study screened blood T cells of NSCLC patients for responses to candidate mutation-encoded neoepitopes and isolated neoantigen-specific CD4+ T-cell clones and TCRs. Aged 60 to 69 when blood was donated, the resected patients, most of whom were former smokers, had either lung adenocarcinoma or squamous cell carcinoma. Treatments the patients had received before donating blood included platinum chemotherapy, and some of the patients were given nivolumab or pembrolizumab. The frequency of neoantigen-specific clonotypes in tumor resections, non-adjacent lung and cultured T-cell products was tracked by TCRB deep sequencing. General study outcomes and caveats: Some blood-derived responses might reflect in vitro priming of naive T cells or cross-reactivity rather than memory responses to the cancer. IFNgamma-sorted cells included nonspecific IFNgamma producers of unknown purity, so expanded lines ranged from monoclonal to oligoclonal.

V loses 6 bases at its end and J loses 5 bases; junction bases beyond the gene matches: 4. In the germline V gene (reference sequence), CDR1 corresponds to DFQATT and CDR2 to SNEGSKA. From its cysteine to its phenylalanine, the CDR3 spans 11 amino acids. Here the CDR3 DNA is all that survives: 33 bases in frame from base 1. PBMCs were stimulated with mutant 27-mer peptides plus IL21, IL7, IL15 and IL2 for roughly 13 days, then restimulated with peptide-pulsed autologous B cells. After restimulation with peptide-pulsed B cells, live IFNgamma-secreting T cells were sorted by cytokine capture on a FACS Aria2. At limiting dilution of around 3 or 10 cells per well, the sorted cells were expanded for about 13 to 23 days with irradiated allogeneic PBMCs, phytohemagglutinin and IL2. Either peripheral blood samples or leukapheresis products were collected from the patients. To screen the expanded lines for antigen specificity, an IFNgamma ELISA was run against autologous B cells pulsed with mutant peptides.

Receptor libraries were prepared by the immunoSEQ multiplex PCR assay. Qiagen DNeasy or QIAamp micro DNA kits were used to isolate DNA, and the Adaptive Biotechnology human TCRB sequencing kit was used to sequence TCRB. An Illumina MiSeq was used to sequence the TCRB libraries. Per the source publication's procedure: TCRB sequence data were analyzed with the kit provider's software, and tumor enrichment of clonotype templates was tested with Fisher's exact test. Entries here come from immuneACCESS through TCRdb and include only in-frame sequences with V and J called. Some clones fail to appear in such tables; in the studies checked, an unresolved V gene covers under half of the shortfall, and the cause of the remainder is unknown. V, J and clone size were drawn from that table, and D and trimming were deduced from the DNA. Recorded for this sample are fewer than 2,000 clones; less than 75% of them occurred a single time. The top ten constitute 5.5% to 7% of the sample.

Specimen: a CD4+ T cell line or clone grown in culture. The sequence is built from TRBV20-1 and TRBJ2-7, and 7 bases in between align with TRBD1. The source of this sequence is a woman aged 55 to 70 with non-small cell lung cancer. Some clones in this sample may be carry-over from other donors' samples. In nucleotides, the sequence is TGCAGTGCGTCGACAGGGAACGAGCAGTACTTC. Its protein reads: CSASTGNEQYF.